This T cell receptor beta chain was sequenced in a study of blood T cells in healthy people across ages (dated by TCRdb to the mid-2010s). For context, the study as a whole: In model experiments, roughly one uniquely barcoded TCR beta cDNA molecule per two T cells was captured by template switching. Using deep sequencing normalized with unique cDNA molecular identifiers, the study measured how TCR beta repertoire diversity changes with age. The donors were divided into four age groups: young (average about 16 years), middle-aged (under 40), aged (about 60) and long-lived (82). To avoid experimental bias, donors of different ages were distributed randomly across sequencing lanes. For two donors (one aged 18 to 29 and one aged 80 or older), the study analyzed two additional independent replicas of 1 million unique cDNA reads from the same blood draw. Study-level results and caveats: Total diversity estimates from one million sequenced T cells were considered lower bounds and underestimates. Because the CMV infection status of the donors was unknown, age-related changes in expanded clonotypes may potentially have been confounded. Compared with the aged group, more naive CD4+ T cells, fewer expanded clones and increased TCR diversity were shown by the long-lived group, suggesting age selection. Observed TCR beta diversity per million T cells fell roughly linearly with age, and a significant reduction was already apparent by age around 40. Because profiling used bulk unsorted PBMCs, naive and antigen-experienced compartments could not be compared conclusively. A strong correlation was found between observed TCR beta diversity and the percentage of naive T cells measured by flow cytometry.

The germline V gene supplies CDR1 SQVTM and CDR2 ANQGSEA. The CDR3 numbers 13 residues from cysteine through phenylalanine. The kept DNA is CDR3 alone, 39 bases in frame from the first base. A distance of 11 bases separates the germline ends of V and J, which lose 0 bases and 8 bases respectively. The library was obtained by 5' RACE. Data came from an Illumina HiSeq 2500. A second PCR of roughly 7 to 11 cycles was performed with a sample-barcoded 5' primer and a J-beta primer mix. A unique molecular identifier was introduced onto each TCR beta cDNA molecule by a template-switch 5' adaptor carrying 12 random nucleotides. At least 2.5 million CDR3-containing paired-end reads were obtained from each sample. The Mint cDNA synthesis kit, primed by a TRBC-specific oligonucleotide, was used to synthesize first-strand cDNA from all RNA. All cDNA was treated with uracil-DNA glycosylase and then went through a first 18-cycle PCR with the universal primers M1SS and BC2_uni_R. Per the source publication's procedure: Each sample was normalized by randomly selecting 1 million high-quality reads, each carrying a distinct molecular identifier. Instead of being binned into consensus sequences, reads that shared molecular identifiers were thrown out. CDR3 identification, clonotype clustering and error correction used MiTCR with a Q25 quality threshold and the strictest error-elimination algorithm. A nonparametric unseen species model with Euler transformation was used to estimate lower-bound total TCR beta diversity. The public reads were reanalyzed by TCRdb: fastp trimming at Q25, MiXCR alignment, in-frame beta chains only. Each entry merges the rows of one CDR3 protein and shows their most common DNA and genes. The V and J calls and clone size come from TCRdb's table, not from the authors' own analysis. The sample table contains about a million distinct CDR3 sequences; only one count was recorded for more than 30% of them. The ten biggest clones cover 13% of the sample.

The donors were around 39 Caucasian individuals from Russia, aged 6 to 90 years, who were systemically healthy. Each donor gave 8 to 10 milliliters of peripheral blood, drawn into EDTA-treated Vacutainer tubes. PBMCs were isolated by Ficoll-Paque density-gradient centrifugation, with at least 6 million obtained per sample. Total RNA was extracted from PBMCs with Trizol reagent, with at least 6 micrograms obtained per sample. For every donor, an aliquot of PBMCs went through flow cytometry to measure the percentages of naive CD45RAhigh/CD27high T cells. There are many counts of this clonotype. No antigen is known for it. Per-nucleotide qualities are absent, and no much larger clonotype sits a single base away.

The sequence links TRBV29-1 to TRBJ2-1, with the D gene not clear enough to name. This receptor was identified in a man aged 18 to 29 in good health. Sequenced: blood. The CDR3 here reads CSVEESGIYEQFF. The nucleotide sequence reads TGCAGCGTTGAAGAGTCCGGAATCTATGAGCAGTTCTTC.